Listed below are T cell receptor beta chains from one sample, sequenced in a study of blood T cell repertoires in COVID-19. TCRdb's table, derived via immunoSEQ multiplex PCR, lists solely in-frame clones and lacks some. The sample yields about 260,000 clones, 88% seen once. Sequenced material: peripheral blood. These receptors were taken from a man aged 55 to 70 who had recovered from COVID-19. Each CDR3 is given with its conserved first and last residue. D genes are given only for firm matches. Clone size, where shown, is once, few, many, or a class for clones that have expanded.

clone size	J gene	V gene	D gene	CDR3 DNA	CDR3 protein
NA	TRBJ1-5	TRBV6-5	TRBD1	TGTGCCACCCCGGGGGACAGACCAAATCAGCCCCAGCATTTT	CATPGDRPNQPQHF
NA	TRBJ2-7	TRBV5-4	NA	TGTGCCAGCAGCGATGCGGGGCGCTCCTACGAGCAGTACTTC	CASSDAGRSYEQYF
NA	TRBJ2-7	TRBV10-1	TRBD1	TGCGCCAGCAGCCCGATGGACAGGGTGGGCGAGCAGTACTTC	CASSPMDRVGEQYF
few	TRBJ2-7	TRBV5-1	TRBD1	TGCGCCAGCAGCTCTGTAAAGGTTGTGGGACAGGGGGCGAGGGAGCAGTACTTC	CASSSVKVVGQGAREQYF
once	TRBJ1-1	TRBV2	NA	TGTGCCAGCAGCGCTAGGGAGGTGAACACTGAAGCTTTCTTT	CASSAREVNTEAFF
NA	TRBJ1-5	TRBV30	TRBD1	TGTGCCTGGAGTGAGGGAGGACAGGGAATTGGTCAGCCCCAGCATTTT	CAWSEGGQGIGQPQHF
NA	TRBJ1-5	TRBV7-8	NA	TGTGCCAGCAGCCGGACAGAAAGGGTTCAGCCCCAGCATTTT	CASSRTERVQPQHF
NA	TRBJ2-1	TRBV5-4	TRBD2	TGTGCCAGCAGCTTAATGCGGGGGGGCAGGGTTGAGCAGTTCTTC	CASSLMRGGRVEQFF
NA	TRBJ2-7	TRBV6-5	TRBD1	TGTGCCAGCAGTCGGACAGGGGATTCCTACGAGCAGTACTTC	CASSRTGDSYEQYF
NA	TRBJ2-3	TRBV4-2	TRBD2	TGTGCCAGCAGCCGACGGACTAGCGGGGGCCTTAGCACAGATACGCAGTATTTT	CASSRRTSGGLSTDTQYF
NA	TRBJ2-7	TRBV7-2	NA	TGTGCCAGCAGCTTATCGTCCAGTCCAAACTACTACGAGCAGTACTTC	CASSLSSSPNYYEQYF
NA	TRBJ2-5	TRBV14	TRBD1	TGTGCCAGCAGCCACCACAGGGGGCTGGAAGAGACCCAGTACTTC	CASSHHRGLEETQYF
NA	TRBJ1-1	TRBV18	TRBD1	TGTGCCAGCACGGGACAGTCCGGCAACACTGAAGCTTTCTTT	CASTGQSGNTEAFF
NA	TRBJ2-6	TRBV5-1	NA	TGCGCCAGCAGCTTGTCCAGGGGCCCTGGGGCCAACGTCCTGACTTTC	CASSLSRGPGANVLTF
NA	TRBJ1-2	TRBV19	TRBD1	TGTGCCAGTAGACGACAGGGGGACTATGGCTACACCTTC	CASRRQGDYGYTF
NA	TRBJ2-7	TRBV5-6	NA	TGTGCCAGCAGCTCCAAGACTACCGGGGGATACGAGCAGTACTTC	CASSSKTTGGYEQYF
NA	TRBJ2-7	TRBV11-2	TRBD1	TGTGCCAGCAGCCGGACAGGGGTTAGTGGTTCGTACGAGCAGTACTTC	CASSRTGVSGSYEQYF
NA	TRBJ1-2	TRBV7-2	NA	TGTGCCAGCAGCTCAGGGGTAGGGCTGGCGGGCGGCTACACCTTC	CASSSGVGLAGGYTF
NA	TRBJ1-1	TRBV5-4	NA	TGTGCCAGCAGCTTGTCTACTTACGGGACTGAAGCTTTCTTT	CASSLSTYGTEAFF
NA	TRBJ1-1	TRBV18	TRBD1	TGTGCCAGCTCACAAAGGACAGGGGGGAACACTGAAGCTTTCTTT	CASSQRTGGNTEAFF
NA	TRBJ2-6	TRBV11-2	TRBD1	TGTGCCAGCAGCGCGGGACAGGTCTCTGGGGCCAACGTCCTGACTTTC	CASSAGQVSGANVLTF
NA	TRBJ2-5	TRBV30	TRBD1	TGTGCCTGGAGTGTCTCCAGGGGGCCCGAGACCCAGTACTTC	CAWSVSRGPETQYF
NA	TRBJ1-2	TRBV5-1	TRBD1	TGCGCCAGCAGCTTGGCAGGGGGCGATGGCTACACCTTC	CASSLAGGDGYTF
NA	TRBJ2-3	TRBV5-1	TRBD2	TGCGCCAGCAGCTTGACGTCTAGCGGATTGGCTAGCACAGATACGCAGTATTTT	CASSLTSSGLASTDTQYF
NA	TRBJ1-1	TRBV9	NA	TGTGCCAGCAGCCGCGGGGTCACTGAAGCTTTCTTT	CASSRGVTEAFF
few	TRBJ1-4	TRBV2	TRBD1	TGTGCCAGCAGCTCCGGGACAGGGGGCCTCACTAATGAAAAACTGTTTTTT	CASSSGTGGLTNEKLFF
NA	TRBJ2-3	TRBV9	NA	TGTGCCAGCAGCGTAGTAGACAGTGATTCTACGCAGTATTTT	CASSVVDSDSTQYF
NA	TRBJ2-1	TRBV20-1	TRBD2	TGCAGTGCTAGTTTGTTGGCTAGCGGTGCAAGCTCCTACAATGAGCAGTTCTTC	CSASLLASGASSYNEQFF
once	TRBJ1-3	TRBV6-6	NA	TGTGCCAGCTGGGAGGGGCAGGGACGAAGAAACACCATATATTTT	CASWEGQGRRNTIYF
NA	TRBJ1-2	TRBV19	TRBD1	TGTGCCAGTAGTTACCACAGGGGTTGGGGCTACACCTTC	CASSYHRGWGYTF
NA	TRBJ1-2	TRBV7-3	TRBD1	TGTGCCAGCAGCTTAAGGACAGGGGATGGCTACACCTTC	CASSLRTGDGYTF
NA	TRBJ1-2	TRBV5-6	NA	TGTGCCAGCAGCTTGAGTCTAGGAACCTATGGCTACACCTTC	CASSLSLGTYGYTF
NA	TRBJ2-5	TRBV11-2	NA	TGTGCCAGCAGCCCCTTACGGGGAGCCCGGGAGACCCAGTACTTC	CASSPLRGARETQYF
NA	TRBJ2-5	TRBV13	TRBD2	TGTGCCAGCAGCTACGGACTAGCGGGGGGTGTGGAGACCCAGTACTTC	CASSYGLAGGVETQYF
few	TRBJ2-1	TRBV7-9	TRBD2	TGTGCCAGCAGCCAACCCGGACTAGCAGTCGACGAGCAGTTCTTC	CASSQPGLAVDEQFF
NA	TRBJ2-2	TRBV4-2	TRBD1	TGTGCCAGCAGCCAAGCCGGGACAGGAGACACCGGGGAGCTGTTTTTT	CASSQAGTGDTGELFF
NA	TRBJ1-1	TRBV7-9	NA	TGTGCCAGCAGCTTGAGTTTGATCAACACTGAAGCTTTCTTT	CASSLSLINTEAFF
once	TRBJ2-5	TRBV2	NA	TGTGCCAGCAGTCGAAATTCCGCGGGGACAGAGACCCAGTACTTC	CASSRNSAGTETQYF
once	TRBJ2-1	TRBV2	NA	TGTGCCAGCAAGCGGTACAATGAGCAGTTCTTC	CASKRYNEQFF
once	TRBJ2-5	TRBV24-1	NA	TGTGCCACCAGTGATTTTCCCGGGACCCAGTACTTC	CATSDFPGTQYF
NA	TRBJ1-2	TRBV5-1	NA	TGCGCCAGCAGCTTGCGGGGAGGCTATGGCTACACCTTC	CASSLRGGYGYTF
few	TRBJ2-7	TRBV7-3	NA	TGTGCCAGCAGCTTAGGACTATACTACGAGCAGTACTTC	CASSLGLYYEQYF
NA	TRBJ2-3	TRBV30	TRBD2	TGTGCCTGGCTCCGGGGCTGGTCGGGGGGGCCGCCTAGCACAGATACGCAGTATTTT	CAWLRGWSGGPPSTDTQYF
NA	TRBJ1-5	TRBV5-1	TRBD1	TGCGCCAGCAGCTTGGGGACAGGGGGCTCGGGGCAGCCCCAGCATTTT	CASSLGTGGSGQPQHF
NA	TRBJ2-7	TRBV2	NA	TGTGCCAGCACCCCTCTCCAGGAGGCCATCTCCTACGAGCAGTACTTC	CASTPLQEAISYEQYF
NA	TRBJ2-3	TRBV10-3	TRBD1	TGTGCCATCAGGACCCGGGACAGGGCGCAAAGAGATACGCAGTATTTT	CAIRTRDRAQRDTQYF
NA	TRBJ1-3	TRBV19	NA	TGTGCCAGTAGTATAGGGCGGGACGTCTCTGGAAACACCATATATTTT	CASSIGRDVSGNTIYF
NA	TRBJ1-2	TRBV11-2	TRBD1	TGTGCCAGCAGCTCGACAGGGTTAAGTAACTATGGCTACACCTTC	CASSSTGLSNYGYTF